This TCR beta chain came from a study of shared clonotypes between healthy human individuals. Study-wide background: Each donor had three CD4 naive, three CD4 memory, two CD8 naive and one CD8 memory plate.

Method: immunoSEQ multiplex PCR; TCRdb's copy keeps in-frame clones and lacks some. The table lists 1.5 million to 2.5 million clones, less than 95% of them singletons. The length of the CDR3 is 13 residues. Germline CDR1 is MGHRA and CDR2 is YSYEKL. V lost 5 bases to trimming and J lost 5 bases, with 10 bases between them. Study-wide results and caveats: Investigators collected only blood, and repertoires in tissues likely differ.

As for this clone: The antigen remains unidentified.

Naive CD8 cells comprised CD45RO-negative, CCR7-positively selected cells, excluding terminally differentiated effector memory CD45RA+ cells. The donors, healthy adults who were HIV-negative, had experienced no recent acute infections or vaccinations. This receptor was obtained from a man between 18 and 35 years old in good health. Specimen: naive CD8+ T cells sorted from blood. The rearrangement uses TRBV4-1 and TRBJ1-5, with D tentatively TRBD1 (5 bases). The CDR3 reads CASSYGTHQPQHF. Here the CDR3 DNA reads TGCGCCAGCAGCTACGGGACCCATCAGCCCCAGCATTTT.